The T cell receptor (beta chain) described here comes from a study of blood T cell repertoires in COVID-19. The overall study: COVID-19 samples, acute and convalescent, were from the United States, Italy and Spain. Sources were T cells, B-cell-depleted T cells, or PBMCs; the material itself was cDNA or gDNA.

Repertoires were generated with immunoSEQ multiplex PCR, while TCRdb's copy carries only in-frame clones and drops some. Of around 270,000 clones detected, about 80% appear once; the ten largest clones hold approximately 14%. Germline values: CDR1 MDHEN, CDR2 SYDVKM. The ends were cut back, 11 bases at V and 2 bases at J, with 13 bases in the middle. CDR3 length equals 14 residues. Followed over time, Seattle patients had been enrolled while infection was active. The chain joins TRBV28 to TRBJ1-6; TRBD1 is a possible D gene (6 bases). The source material was peripheral blood. This receptor was identified in a person aged 65-85 years with COVID-19, enrolled during active disease. The CDR3: CAGTGTTYNSPLHF. The CDR3 DNA reads TGTGCCGGAACCGGGACAACCTATAATTCACCCCTCCACTTT.